Below are 17 T cell receptor beta chains sequenced from a single sample in a study of cytomegalovirus exposure and HLA in healthy donors. With 60 Vbeta and 13 Jbeta primers, the PCR was carried out. TCRdb's copy holds only in-frame clones and misses some; the assay was immunoSEQ multiplex PCR. The table shows under 60,000 clones, with almost 85% occurring only once. Input material: PBMCs. The receptors stem from a man between 45 and 60 years old in good health and CMV-seronegative.

The CDR3 DNA sequence: TGCGCCAGCAGCACGGACAGGGACTATGGCTACACCTTC. The encoded protein is CASSTDRDYGYTF. The chain employs TRBV5-1 and TRBJ1-2, with 8 bases identical to TRBD1. Trimming at V came to 4 bases and at J to 3 bases, leaving 2 bases not matched to a gene. Germline V gene sequence: CDR1 SGHRS, CDR2 YFSETQ. This CDR3 is 13 amino acids long.

By share of the sample, this clone is medium-sized (0.01 to 0.1%). The chain has TRBV7-6 and TRBJ2-1; D remains ambiguous. V shed 5 bases and J shed 5 bases, with 10 bases lying between them. Germline V CDR1 and CDR2: SGHVS, FNYEAQ. This CDR3 is built from 13 residues. For the CDR3, the DNA is TGTGCCAGCAGCCTCCCCCCCGACAATGAGCAGTTCTTC. Translating it yields CASSLPPDNEQFF.

The table lists this clone with a few counts. V and J are TRBV4-2 and TRBJ1-1; 7 bases line up with TRBD1. Germline loops: CDR1 LGHNA, CDR2 YNFKEQ. There are 15 residues in the CDR3. V lost 4 bases, J lost 1 base, and 6 bases stayed unmatched. The CDR3 loop is CASSPTQGTNTEAFF. The CDR3, as DNA: TGTGCCAGCAGCCCGACACAGGGGACGAACACTGAAGCTTTCTTT.

V is TRBV7-2 and J is TRBJ1-6; no clear D gene. The CDR3 loop spans 14 amino acids. CDR1 is SGHTA, CDR2 FQGNSA, per germline. V lost 3 bases to trimming and J lost 6 bases, with 9 bases between them. CDR3 in amino acids: CASSLGPANSPLHF. The CDR3 bases are TGTGCCAGCAGCTTGGGCCCAGCTAATTCACCCCTCCACTTT.

The genes are TRBV25-1 and TRBJ1-1, with D possibly being TRBD1 (5 bases). The germline V and J ends were trimmed by 6 bases and 4 bases, with 21 bases remaining between them. Germline CDR1 reads MGHDK; CDR2 reads SYGVNS. This CDR3 has 16 residues. The CDR3 is CASRGEGGQVGTEAFF. In DNA form, the CDR3 reads TGTGCCAGCAGGGGGGAGGGTGGGCAGGTCGGCACTGAAGCTTTCTTT.

The J gene is TRBJ2-5, the V gene TRBV7-3; 11 bases fit TRBD2. The germline CDR1 and CDR2 sequences are SGHTA and FQGTGA. V shed 2 bases, J shed 1 base, and the junction held 9 bases outside the gene matches. The CDR3 runs 18 residues. The CDR3 spells CASSLRGLAGGGQETQYF. The CDR3 DNA reads TGTGCCAGCAGCTTACGAGGGCTAGCGGGGGGAGGCCAAGAGACCCAGTACTTC.

CDR3 nucleotides: TGTGCCAGCAGTTTCTTCCCAGGCCTTAGCAATCAGCCCCAGCATTTT. Amino acid sequence: CASSFFPGLSNQPQHF. The V and J genes are TRBV28 and TRBJ1-5, with D unresolved. The V end was cut by 3 bases, the J end by 0 bases, with 12 bases between. The CDR3 is 16 amino acids. Per germline, CDR1 MDHEN and CDR2 SYDVKM.

In DNA form, the CDR3 reads TGTGCCAGCATGTACGGGGGGTACACGGATGAGCAGTTCTTC. This codes for CASMYGGYTDEQFF. The V gene is TRBV28, the J gene TRBJ2-1; 7 nucleotides match TRBD2. Trimming removed 7 bases from V and 8 bases from J; junction bases left unmatched: 11. Germline CDR1 is MDHEN and CDR2 is SYDVKM. The CDR3 is 14 amino acids.

The chain combines TRBV4-1 with TRBJ1-5; 8 bases match TRBD1. V was pared by 3 bases and J by 7 bases, with 11 bases of the junction left unmatched. This CDR3 spans 16 amino acids. CDR1 is MGHRA and CDR2 is YSYEKL in the germline V gene. The CDR3 here is CASSQERTGSGQPQHF. In nucleotides, the CDR3 is TGCGCCAGCAGCCAGGAGCGGACAGGGTCAGGGCAGCCCCAGCATTTT.

This sequence joins TRBV4-1 and TRBJ1-5; possibly TRBD1 for D (6 bases). With 0 bases removed from V and 6 bases from J, the gap between germline ends came to 15 bases. Germline CDR1 and CDR2: MGHRA and YSYEKL. The CDR3 extends over 16 amino acids. The CDR3 DNA is TGCGCCAGCAGCCAAGAAGAGGGGGTAAGGGGTCAGCCCCAGCATTTT. Translated: CASSQEEGVRGQPQHF.

The chain employs TRBV25-1 and TRBJ2-2; 8 bases match TRBD1. Trimming removed 6 bases from V and 2 bases from J; junction bases left unmatched: 11. This CDR3 comprises 17 residues. From germline, CDR1 is MGHDK and CDR2 SYGVNS. The CDR3 spells CASSPPTRGRNTGELFF. In nucleotides, the CDR3 is TGTGCCAGCAGCCCCCCGACCAGGGGGCGAAACACCGGGGAGCTGTTTTTT.

The chain uses TRBV9 and TRBJ2-3; 9 bases align to TRBD2. V shed 2 bases and J 3 bases; nucleotides not matched to a gene: 13. The CDR3 contains 18 residues. CDR1 and CDR2 (germline): SGDLS, YYNGEE. The CDR3 nucleotides read TGTGCCAGCAGCGTCGAGGGACCGGCGGGGGGGCCTACAGATACGCAGTATTTT. It is translated as CASSVEGPAGGPTDTQYF. Supplemented by reference TRBV9 and TRBJ2-3, the full variable domain reads DSGVTQTPKHLITATGQRVTLRCSPRSGDLSVYWYQQSLDQGLQFLIQYYNGEERAKGNILERFSAQQFPDLHSELNLSSLELGDSALYFCASSVEGPAGGPTDTQYFGPGTRLTVL.

This clone was seen a few times. V is TRBV16 and J is TRBJ2-7, with TRBD1 matching over 7 bases. Germline CDR1 reads KGHSY; CDR2 reads FQNENV. This CDR3 has 14 amino acids. V gave up 2 bases and J gave up 2 bases; unmatched junction bases: 3. The CDR3 coding sequence is TGTGCCAGCAGCCAACCGGGACAGCCCTACGAGCAGTACTTC. Its translation: CASSQPGQPYEQYF.

Comments on this clone: Other DNA variants within this sample encode the same CDR3. The rearrangement links TRBV6-1 to TRBJ2-7; 9 bases are shared with TRBD1. CDR1 is MNHNS and CDR2 is SASEGT in the germline V gene. CDR3 length: 14 amino acids. V lost 8 bases, J lost 2 bases, and 7 bases stayed unmatched. This CDR3 is CASRQGGQTYEQYF. The CDR3 nucleotides read TGTGCCAGCCGACAGGGGGGACAGACCTACGAGCAGTACTTC.

This chain uses TRBV28 with TRBJ1-6; 9 bases fit TRBD1. Germline CDR1 is MDHEN and CDR2 is SYDVKM. The V gene end was trimmed by 5 bases and the J gene end by 7 bases; junction bases not matched to a gene: 9. The length of the CDR3 is 16 residues. CDR3 protein: CASSNSGTGLNSPLHF. In DNA, the CDR3 is TGTGCCAGCAGTAATAGCGGGACAGGGTTGAATTCACCCCTCCACTTT.

The chain uses TRBV6-6 and TRBJ2-7; 7 positions match TRBD1. CDR3 length: 13 amino acids. CDR1 is MNHNY, CDR2 SVGAGI, per germline (reference sequence). The V and J ends lost 5 bases and 6 bases, in that order; junction bases with no gene match: 7. The DNA of the CDR3 is TGTGCCAGCAGTGTAGGGACAGCTAGCGAGCAGTACTTC. It specifies CASSVGTASEQYF.

The chain has TRBV6-1 and TRBJ1-3; 11 bases are shared with TRBD1. Germline CDR1 reads MNHNS; CDR2 reads SASEGT. The CDR3 extends over 16 amino acids. The junction had 8 bases not matched to a gene; V was cut back by 1 base and J by 9 bases. Written as DNA, the CDR3 is TGTGCCAGCAGTGAAGAGGACAGGGGGCTTTATGCCACCATATATTTT. Its translation is CASSEEDRGLYATIYF.